Below are 19 T cell receptor beta chains sequenced from a single sample in a study of Graves' ophthalmopathy and Graves' hyperthyroidism. Amplified TCR beta CDR3 regions were obtained using RNA transcripts as template. A first-round RT-PCR used HTBI primers, followed by a second-round multiplex PCR. Via MiXCR, TCRdb re-called the multiplex PCR reads, giving one row per CDR3 protein. In the table there are a few hundred thousand distinct CDR3 sequences, 15% to 19% of which are singletons. The sequenced sample consisted of peripheral blood. These receptors all come from a woman aged 18-30 years with stable Graves' hyperthyroidism.

This clonotype was recorded many times. The chain is built from TRBV4-1 and TRBJ2-7, with 7 nucleotides matching TRBD1. This CDR3 is 15 amino acids long. The V gene's germline CDR1 is MGHRA and CDR2 YSYEKL. V lost 0 bases to trimming and J lost 2 bases; unmatched junction nucleotides: 4. CDR3 DNA sequence: TGCGCCAGCAGCCAAGAAGGTGGACAGGCCTACGAGCAGTACTTC. Translating gives CASSQEGGQAYEQYF.

This clonotype appeared many times. The chain is built from TRBV7-2 and TRBJ1-1, with D hard to call. V was trimmed by 3 bases and J by 5 bases, leaving 10 bases between them. CDR3 length: 13 residues. Germline CDR1 SGHTA, CDR2 FQGNSA. CDR3 protein: CASSLFGRTEAFF. CDR3 nucleotide sequence: TGTGCCAGCAGCTTGTTCGGGCGAACTGAAGCTTTCTTT. The full variable domain, in which reference TRBV7-2 and TRBJ1-1 provide the parts outside the CDR3, is GAGVSQSPSNKVTEKGKDVELRCDPISGHTALYWYRQSLGQGLEFLIYFQGNSAPDKSGLPSDRFSAERTGGSVSTLTIQRTQQEDSAVYLCASSLFGRTEAFFGQGTRLTVV.

This clonotype occurred many times. The chain carries TRBV10-3 and TRBJ1-5; D is unclear. CDR3 length: 12 residues. The V end was cut by 5 bases, the J end by 4 bases, with 6 bases between. The germline CDR1 and CDR2 sequences are ENHRY and SYGVKD. The CDR3 DNA is TGTGCCATCAGTAAGGAGAATCAGCCCCAGCATTTT. Its translation: CAISKENQPQHF.

This clonotype was counted many times. The chain uses TRBV27 and TRBJ2-5, with unresolved D. Trimming removed 4 bases at V and 3 bases at J, with 9 bases between. The CDR3 sequence is 13 residues long. Germline V gene sequence: CDR1 MNHEY, CDR2 SMNVEV (reference sequence). For the CDR3, the DNA is TGTGCCAGCAGTTCCACCCACAAAGAGACCCAGTACTTC. Translation: CASSSTHKETQYF.

This clonotype came up many times. V is TRBV20-1 and J is TRBJ2-6, with a weak D call TRBD1 (6 bases). Germline V gene data show CDR1 as DFQATT and CDR2 as SNEGSKA (reference sequence). CDR3 length: 14 residues. V shed 5 bases and J shed 2 bases, with 10 bases lying between them. The CDR3 loop is CSAATGTGANVLTF. The CDR3 DNA reads TGCAGTGCTGCAACAGGGACTGGGGCCAACGTCCTGACTTTC.

This clonotype was recorded a few times. The CDR3 sequence is CASKAKPDTIYF. The CDR3 DNA is TGCGCCAGCAAAGCCAAGCCAGACACCATATATTTT. This chain joins TRBV10-2 and TRBJ1-3; D call uncertain. With 7 bases removed from V and 8 bases from J, the gap between germline ends came to 12 bases. This CDR3 has 12 amino acids. The germline CDR1 and CDR2 sequences are WSHSY and SAAADI.

This clonotype was seen many times. V is TRBV7-9 and J is TRBJ1-1, with 9 nucleotides matching TRBD1. This CDR3 comprises 12 residues. Germline V gene lookup returns CDR1 SEHNR and CDR2 FQNEAQ (reference sequence). The V gene end was trimmed by 5 bases and the J gene end by 11 bases; junction bases not matched to a gene: 6. The CDR3 sequence: CASSPQDRGAFF. CDR3 nucleotide sequence: TGTGCCAGCAGCCCCCAGGACAGGGGCGCTTTCTTT.

Ten or more counts support this clonotype. The chain uses TRBV15 and TRBJ2-3, with no clear D. The germline V and J ends were trimmed by 1 base and 6 bases, with 11 bases remaining between them. The CDR3 spans 14 residues. CDR1 is LNHNV and CDR2 is YYDKDF in the germline V gene (reference sequence). The CDR3 loop is CATSRVIPADTQYF. CDR3 DNA: TGTGCCACCAGCAGAGTAATTCCGGCGGATACGCAGTATTTT.

This rearrangement joins TRBV7-3 to TRBJ2-2; possible D gene TRBD1, 6 bases. In germline, CDR1 is SGHTA, CDR2 FQGTGA. Trimming took off 5 bases at V and 0 bases at J, with 16 bases between the two ends. The length of the CDR3 is 17 residues. The CDR3 loop is CASSPGPGTTNTGELFF. In DNA form, the CDR3 reads TGTGCCAGCAGCCCCGGACCGGGGACAACGAACACCGGGGAGCTGTTTTTT.

This clonotype occurred many times. The rearrangement joins TRBV6-1 to TRBJ2-5; no firm D call. CDR1 is MNHNS and CDR2 is SASEGT in the germline V gene. Trimming cost V 5 bases and J 4 bases, with 5 bases left between them. The CDR3 is 11 amino acids. CDR3 in amino acids: CASSQRETQYF. Written as DNA, the CDR3 is TGTGCCAGCAGTCAGAGAGAGACCCAGTACTTC.

This clonotype was seen many times. V and J are TRBV7-2 and TRBJ2-7; D call uncertain. Per the germline V gene, CDR1 is SGHTA and CDR2 is FQGNSA. The CDR3 extends over 12 amino acids. Between the trimmed V and J ends, which lost 4 bases and 3 bases, there was a span of 7 bases. The CDR3 loop is CASSSTLYEQYF. CDR3 DNA sequence: TGTGCCAGCAGCTCGACGCTCTACGAGCAGTACTTC. Complete variable domain (other parts from reference TRBV7-2 and TRBJ2-7): GAGVSQSPSNKVTEKGKDVELRCDPISGHTALYWYRQSLGQGLEFLIYFQGNSAPDKSGLPSDRFSAERTGGSVSTLTIQRTQQEDSAVYLCASSSTLYEQYFGPGTRLTVT.

This clonotype has at least ten counts. The chain links TRBV27 to TRBJ1-2; D gene uncertain. V gave up 6 bases and J gave up 0 bases, with 17 bases separating them. Germline V gene data show CDR1 as MNHEY and CDR2 as SMNVEV (reference sequence). The length of the CDR3 is 16 residues. The chain's CDR3 is CASSPVYRGTNYGYTF. The CDR3, as DNA: TGTGCCAGCAGCCCCGTATATCGGGGAACTAACTATGGCTACACCTTC.

This clonotype occurred many times. The rearrangement uses TRBV6-2 or TRBV6-3 and TRBJ2-2; D not certain. CDR3 length equals 11 residues. Germline CDR1 is MNHEY and CDR2 is SVGEGT. Deletions cut 6 bases from V and 8 bases from J, with 7 bases between. The CDR3 DNA is TGTGCCAGCAGATCGTATGGGGAGCTGTTTTTT. As protein: CASRSYGELFF.

This chain connects TRBV4-2 to TRBJ2-6; 7 bases match TRBD1. The ends lost 3 bases at V and 3 bases at J; junction bases unmatched: 8. CDR1 LGHNA and CDR2 YNFKEQ come from the germline V gene. The CDR3 is 17 amino acids. CDR3 amino acids: CASSQGVGGLGANVLTF. The CDR3, as DNA: TGTGCCAGCAGCCAGGGGGTAGGGGGCCTTGGGGCCAACGTCCTGACTTTC.

Sample share makes this clonotype medium-sized. The rearrangement uses TRBV16 and TRBJ1-1; D is unclear. Per the germline V gene, CDR1 is KGHSY and CDR2 is FQNENV. The CDR3 sequence is 14 residues long. The ends were cut back, 1 base at V and 0 bases at J, with 6 bases in the middle. Here the CDR3 DNA reads TGTGCCAGCAGCCAATTAAGTATGAACACTGAAGCTTTCTTT. The encoded protein is CASSQLSMNTEAFF.

This clonotype was seen more than once but under ten times. The genes are TRBV5-1 and TRBJ2-5, with D perhaps TRBD2 (5 bases). CDR1 and CDR2 (germline): SGHRS, YFSETQ. This CDR3 is 17 amino acids long. V was clipped by 4 bases and J by 3 bases, with 22 bases between them. The DNA for the CDR3 is TGCGCCAGCAGCCCCCGGGGTTCAGCGCTCGCGGAAGAGACCCAGTACTTC. Translation: CASSPRGSALAEETQYF.

In the case of this clonotype: Given the absence of the conserved phenylalanine or tryptophan at the CDR3 end, a read error is likely. The rearrangement uses TRBV18 and TRBJ1-6, with 11 positions matching TRBD1. V lost 3 bases, J lost 6 bases, and 1 base stayed unmatched. The CDR3 spans 15 residues. Germline loops: CDR1 KGHSH, CDR2 LQKENI. CDR3 protein: CASSPGTGGNSPLHY. The CDR3 nucleotides are TGTGCCAGCTCACCCGGGACAGGGGGTAATTCACCCCTCCACTAT.

A single count supports this clonotype. This rearrangement joins TRBV3-1 to TRBJ2-7; unclear D gene. The V and J ends lost 0 bases and 1 base respectively, with 7 bases between them. From germline, CDR1 is LGHDT and CDR2 YNNKEL (reference sequence). This CDR3 comprises 14 residues. The CDR3 loop reads CASSQDSRSYEQYF. The CDR3 region has the DNA TGTGCCAGCAGCCAAGATTCCCGATCCTACGAGCAGTACTTC.

In this sample, this clonotype turned up many times. The rearrangement uses TRBV9 and TRBJ2-7, with unresolved D. The CDR3 contains 14 residues. V lost 0 bases and J lost 2, with 9 bases in between. CDR1 and CDR2 (germline): SGDLS, YYNGEE. CDR3 coding DNA: TGTGCCAGCAGCGTAGGAGGCAGTACCTACGAGCAGTACTTC. Translated, it gives CASSVGGSTYEQYF.